This note documents a single T cell receptor (beta chain) sequence. This specimen comes from a study of blood T cell repertoires in COVID-19. Study context: Acute and convalescent COVID-19 specimens originated in the United States, Italy and Spain. PBMCs, B-cell-depleted T cells, or T cells were the source of the cDNA or gDNA that made up the material.

In the source study's methods: Estimates of nucleated cell counts were drawn from the amplification of reference gene primers. Using immunoSEQ multiplex PCR, the repertoire was profiled, and TCRdb retains in-frame clones only, with some absent. Clone size and V and J calls were adopted from that table, with D and trimming inferred from the DNA. The sample has 45,000 to 70,000 clones; roughly nine tenths are singletons. The CDR3 covers 16 residues. The V segment lost 6 bases and the J segment 4 bases; nucleotides outside the gene matches: 10. The V gene's germline CDR1 is MDHEN and CDR2 SYDVKM. The rearrangement links TRBV28 to TRBJ1-5, with 9 bases fitting TRBD1. This receptor was obtained from a woman between 55 and 75 years old with active or convalescent COVID-19. Material: peripheral blood. The CDR3 spells CASRFKFGTGNQPQHF. Here the CDR3 DNA reads TGTGCCAGCAGATTTAAATTCGGGACAGGGAATCAGCCCCAGCATTTT.